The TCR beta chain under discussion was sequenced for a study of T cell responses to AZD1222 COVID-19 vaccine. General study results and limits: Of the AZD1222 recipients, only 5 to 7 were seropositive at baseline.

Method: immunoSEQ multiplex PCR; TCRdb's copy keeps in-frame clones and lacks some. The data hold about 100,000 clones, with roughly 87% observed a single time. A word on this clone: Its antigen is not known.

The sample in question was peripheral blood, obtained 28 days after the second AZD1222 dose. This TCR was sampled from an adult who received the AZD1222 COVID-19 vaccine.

CDR3 nucleotide sequence: TGTGCCAGCAGCTTAGGTACCAGCACCGGGGAGCTGTTTTTT. Protein sequence: CASSLGTSTGELFF. The chain uses TRBV7-9 and TRBJ2-2; D ambiguous. The germline V gene has CDR1 SEHNR and CDR2 FQNEAQ (reference sequence). Between the trimmed V and J ends, which lost 1 base and 4 bases, there was a span of 7 bases. There are 14 residues in the CDR3.